The 23 T cell receptor beta chains listed next were all sequenced from one sample in a study of circulating and synovial CD4+ cells in juvenile arthritis (dated by TCRdb to the mid-2010s). The receptor library was made with the immunoSEQ multiplex PCR assay. TCRdb mirrors the immuneACCESS table, restricted to in-frame sequences. Some clones are absent from its copies; in checked studies, under half trace to an unresolved V gene, and the reason for the others is unknown. The sample includes under 35,000 clones, with 85% to 95% observed a single time. The leading ten clones occupy 2.5% to 3% of the sample. Sequenced material: CD4+ T cells from blood. The receptors shown here come from a human donor with juvenile idiopathic arthritis.

The chain is built from TRBV18 and TRBJ2-5, with 9 bases lining up with TRBD2. This CDR3 is built from 22 residues. Per the germline V gene, CDR1 is KGHSH and CDR2 is LQKENI. The J segment lost 3 bases and the V segment lost 3 bases, leaving 26 bases of the junction unmatched. The CDR3, as DNA: TGTGCCAGCTCACCTCGGGGACTAGCTTACTCTCCGGGTTCCCTGATTAAAGAGACCCAGTACTTC. Protein product: CASSPRGLAYSPGSLIKETQYF.

The chain employs TRBV7-8 and TRBJ1-1, with D perhaps TRBD1 (6 bases). CDR1 is SGHVS and CDR2 is FQNEAQ in the germline V gene. Trimming took 1 base from V and 0 from J, leaving 12 bases between them. CDR3 length equals 16 residues. The CDR3 is CASSLVEGTLNTEAFF. The CDR3 nucleotides read TGTGCCAGCAGCTTAGTAGAAGGGACACTGAACACTGAAGCTTTCTTT.

V usage is TRBV5-1 and J usage is TRBJ2-3; 10 positions agree with TRBD1. There are 18 residues in the CDR3. Germline CDR1 is SGHRS and CDR2 is YFSETQ. Losses at the gene ends were 0 bases for V and 2 bases for J; bases not matched to a gene: 9. The CDR3 reads CASSLGPPRQGATDTQYF. Written as DNA, the CDR3 is TGCGCCAGCAGCTTGGGCCCTCCTCGACAGGGGGCCACAGATACGCAGTATTTT. Using reference TRBV5-1 and TRBJ2-3 for the parts outside the CDR3, the full variable domain is KAGVTQTPRYLIKTRGQQVTLSCSPISGHRSVSWYQQTPGQGLQFLFEYFSETQRNKGNFPGRFSGRQFSNSRSEMNVSTLELGDSALYLCASSLGPPRQGATDTQYFGPGTRLTVL.

The rearrangement uses TRBV6-6 and TRBJ1-2; 7 bases map to TRBD1. The CDR3 loop spans 15 amino acids. The germline V gene encodes CDR1 MNHNY and CDR2 SVGAGI (reference sequence). V dropped 0 bases and J dropped 3; count of bases not matched to a gene: 4. CDR3 in amino acids: CASSYSTQGDYGYTF. CDR3 sequence (DNA): TGTGCCAGCAGTTACTCGACTCAGGGGGACTATGGCTACACCTTC.

This clone came up a few times. J is TRBJ1-1 and V is TRBV19; 7 positions match TRBD1. V shed 5 bases, J shed 6 bases, and the junction held 3 bases outside the gene matches. CDR1 LNHDA and CDR2 SQIVND come from the germline V gene (reference sequence). The CDR3 extends over 12 amino acids. The CDR3 region is CASSRTGAEAFF. The CDR3 bases are TGTGCCAGTAGTCGGACAGGCGCTGAAGCTTTCTTT. Complete variable domain (other parts from reference TRBV19 and TRBJ1-1): DGGITQSPKYLFRKEGQNVTLSCEQNLNHDAMYWYRQDPGQGLRLIYYSQIVNDFQKGDIAEGYSVSREKKESFPLTVTSAQKNPTAFYLCASSRTGAEAFFGQGTRLTVV.

The chain has TRBV18 and TRBJ2-7; 11 bases are shared with TRBD1. Trimming took 2 bases from V and 5 from J; bases not matched to a gene: 8. From germline, CDR1 is KGHSH and CDR2 LQKENI. The CDR3 is made up of 16 amino acids. CDR3 nucleotides: TGTGCCAGCTCACCAGGACAGGGGGCGTCGGGCCACGAGCAGTACTTC. This codes for CASSPGQGASGHEQYF.

The chain combines TRBV5-1 with TRBJ1-4, with TRBD1 matching over 8 bases. This CDR3 has 15 residues. With V trimmed by 5 bases and J by 5 bases, 8 bases remained unmatched. Per germline, CDR1 SGHRS and CDR2 YFSETQ. Here the CDR3 DNA reads TGCGCCAGCAGTTCTCAGGGGGCGGTAAATGAAAAACTGTTTTTT. Translating gives CASSSQGAVNEKLFF.

The J gene is TRBJ2-6, the V gene TRBV19; no clear D gene. Germline V gene data show CDR1 as LNHDA and CDR2 as SQIVND (reference sequence). This CDR3 comprises 16 residues. V was trimmed by 1 base and J by 0 bases, leaving 7 bases between them. The CDR3 DNA reads as TGTGCCAGTAGTATAGGAGGAGCCTCTGGGGCCAACGTCCTGACTTTC. Protein: CASSIGGASGANVLTF. The full variable domain, completed using reference TRBV19 and TRBJ2-6, is DGGITQSPKYLFRKEGQNVTLSCEQNLNHDAMYWYRQDPGQGLRLIYYSQIVNDFQKGDIAEGYSVSREKKESFPLTVTSAQKNPTAFYLCASSIGGASGANVLTFGAGSRLTVL.

The rearrangement links TRBV28 to TRBJ1-1, with 9 bases identical to TRBD1. Germline V gene data show CDR1 as MDHEN and CDR2 as SYDVKM. V dropped 6 bases and J dropped 4; count of bases not matched to a gene: 12. The CDR3 is 16 amino acids. The CDR3 is CASSQPGQGGFTEAFF. The CDR3 nucleotides read TGTGCCAGCAGCCAACCGGGACAGGGTGGGTTCACTGAAGCTTTCTTT.

The chain carries TRBV6-6 and TRBJ1-1; D is unclear. CDR1 is MNHNY, CDR2 SVGAGI, per germline (reference sequence). The CDR3 consists of 12 residues. With 6 bases removed from V and 3 bases from J, the gap between germline ends came to 8 bases. CDR3 sequence reads: CASRSQYTEAFF. The CDR3 DNA reads TGTGCCAGCAGATCACAGTACACTGAAGCTTTCTTT.

A single count supports this clone. The V call is TRBV19, the J call TRBJ2-2; 8 bases map to TRBD1. Germline V gives CDR1 LNHDA, CDR2 SQIVND (reference sequence). V shed 8 bases and J 5 bases; nucleotides not matched to a gene: 7. The CDR3 is made up of 14 amino acids. CDR3 sequence: CASVGTGKTGELFF. As DNA, the CDR3 is TGTGCCAGTGTGGGGACAGGTAAAACCGGGGAGCTGTTTTTT.

The rearrangement joins TRBV7-3 to TRBJ2-2; D gene ambiguous. CDR1 SGHTA and CDR2 FQGTGA come from the germline V gene. With 1 base removed from V and 0 bases from J, the gap between germline ends came to 6 bases. The CDR3 spans 15 residues. CDR3 protein: CASSLNRPNTGELFF. The DNA of the CDR3 is TGTGCCAGCAGCTTAAACAGACCGAACACCGGGGAGCTGTTTTTT.

CDR3 bases: TGTGCCAGCAGCTTAGCGAGCTCCGGGGTGTACGAGCAGTACTTC. As protein: CASSLASSGVYEQYF. This chain links TRBV7-2 with TRBJ2-7; D might be TRBD2 (5 bases). Trimming removed 0 bases from V and 4 bases from J, with 13 bases in between. The CDR3 runs 15 residues. Germline CDR1 reads SGHTA; CDR2 reads FQGNSA.

V and J are TRBV5-4 and TRBJ2-5; 8 bases are a match to TRBD1. CDR1 and CDR2 (germline): SGHNT, YYREEE (reference sequence). V lost 4 bases, J lost 7 bases, and 15 bases stayed unmatched. This CDR3 has 16 residues. In nucleotides, the CDR3 is TGTGCCAGCAGCCAACGGACAGGGCCCGCATCCATGACCCAGTACTTC. It codes for CASSQRTGPASMTQYF.

The gene calls are TRBV28 and TRBJ2-7; D possibly corresponds to TRBD2 (6 bases). The ends were cut back, 1 base at V and 0 bases at J, with 19 bases in the middle. This CDR3 comprises 18 residues. Per germline, CDR1 MDHEN and CDR2 SYDVKM. DNA for the CDR3: TGTGCCAGCAGTTTATCTCCCCCGGGAGTAGCATACTCCTACGAGCAGTACTTC. Protein sequence: CASSLSPPGVAYSYEQYF.

For this clone: One end of the junction is discordant with germline, which a read error may explain. This chain connects TRBV29-1 to TRBJ1-1; 7 nucleotides line up with TRBD1. The CDR3 is 13 residues long. Germline V gene lookup returns CDR1 SQVTM and CDR2 ANQGSEA. The CDR3 spells CSVKDRVDQEAFF. The CDR3 coding sequence is TGCAGCGTTAAAGACAGGGTGGATCAGGAAGCTTTCTTT. Supplemented by reference TRBV29-1 and TRBJ1-1, the full variable domain reads SAVISQKPSRDICQRGTSLTIQCQVDSQVTMMFWYRQQPGQSLTLIATANQGSEATYESGFVIDKFPISRPNLTFSTLTVSNMSPEDSSIYLCSVKDRVDQEAFFGQGTRLTVV.

This clone came up once. The chain links TRBV21-1 to TRBJ2-2; the table's D gene call, TRBD2, was not cross checked with the DNA. TRBV21-1 represents a pseudogene. The CDR3 runs 14 residues. CDR3 sequence: CASRRDYNTGELFF. CDR3 coding DNA: TGTGCCAGCAGACGAGACTACAACACCGGGGAGCTGTTTTTT.

V gene TRBV11-2 combines with J gene TRBJ2-5, with 8 bases lining up with TRBD2. The ends lost 5 bases at V and 3 bases at J; junction bases unmatched: 5. There are 14 residues in the CDR3. The V gene's germline CDR1 is SGHAT and CDR2 FQNNGV. The CDR3 DNA reads as TGTGCCAGCAGCCCACGAGCGGGAGAAGAGACCCAGTACTTC. It yields the protein CASSPRAGEETQYF.

The chain links TRBV19 to TRBJ1-2; weak D call: TRBD1 (6 bases). Trimming cost V 7 bases and J 8 bases, with 14 bases left between them. Germline V lookup: CDR1 LNHDA, CDR2 SQIVND (reference sequence). This CDR3 contains 12 residues. The CDR3 is CASMTGRGGYTF. The CDR3 DNA follows: TGTGCCAGTATGACAGGTCGTGGGGGCTACACCTTC.

The CDR3 region is CAWSGGASGPSYEQYF. As DNA, the CDR3 is TGTGCCTGGAGTGGGGGGGCTAGCGGACCCTCCTACGAGCAGTACTTC. The chain combines TRBV30 with TRBJ2-7, with a tentative D call TRBD2 (7 bases). The ends were cut back, 1 base at V and 0 bases at J, with 16 bases in the middle. The CDR3 spans 16 residues. From germline, CDR1 is GTSNPN and CDR2 SVGIG (reference sequence).

This clone was counted a single time. The chain joins TRBV4-1 to TRBJ2-5; the D is unclear. Germline-derived CDR1 and CDR2 are MGHRA and YSYEKL. The V gene lost 1 base and the J gene lost 1 base, with 7 bases spanning the gap. This CDR3 comprises 14 residues. The CDR3 here is CASSQGGLQETQYF. Written as DNA, the CDR3 is TGCGCCAGCAGCCAAGGAGGTCTCCAAGAGACCCAGTACTTC.

The chain links TRBV19 to TRBJ2-5, with 9 nucleotides matching TRBD1. The trim removed 5 bases at V and 3 bases at J, leaving 7 bases unmatched. The CDR3 runs to 15 residues. CDR1 is LNHDA, CDR2 SQIVND, per germline (reference sequence). CDR3 loop: CASSGLGTGKETQYF. The DNA of the CDR3 is TGTGCCAGTAGTGGACTTGGGACAGGGAAAGAGACCCAGTACTTC.

This clone came up once. The genes are TRBV6-1 and TRBJ2-7; 10 nucleotides line up with TRBD2. J was trimmed by 0 bases and V by 7 bases; bases with no gene match: 3. This CDR3 is built from 14 residues. Germline values: CDR1 MNHNS, CDR2 SASEGT. In nucleotides, the CDR3 is TGTGCCAGCACTAGCGGGAGCTCCTCCTACGAGCAGTACTTC. Its protein product is CASTSGSSSYEQYF.